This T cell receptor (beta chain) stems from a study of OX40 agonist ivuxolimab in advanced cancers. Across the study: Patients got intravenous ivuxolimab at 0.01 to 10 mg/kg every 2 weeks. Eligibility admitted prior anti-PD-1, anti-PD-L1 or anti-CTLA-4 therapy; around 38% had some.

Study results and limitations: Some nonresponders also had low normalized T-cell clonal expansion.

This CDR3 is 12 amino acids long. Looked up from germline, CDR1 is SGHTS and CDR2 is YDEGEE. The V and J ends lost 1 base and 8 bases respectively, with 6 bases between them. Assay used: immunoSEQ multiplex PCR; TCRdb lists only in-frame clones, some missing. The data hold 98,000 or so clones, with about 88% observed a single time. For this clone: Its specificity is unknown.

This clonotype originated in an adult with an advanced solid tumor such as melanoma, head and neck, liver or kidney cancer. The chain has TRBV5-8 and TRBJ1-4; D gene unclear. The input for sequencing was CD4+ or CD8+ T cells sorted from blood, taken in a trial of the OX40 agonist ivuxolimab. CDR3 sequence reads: CASSLRREKLFF. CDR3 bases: TGTGCCAGCAGCTTGAGGAGGGAAAAACTGTTTTTT.